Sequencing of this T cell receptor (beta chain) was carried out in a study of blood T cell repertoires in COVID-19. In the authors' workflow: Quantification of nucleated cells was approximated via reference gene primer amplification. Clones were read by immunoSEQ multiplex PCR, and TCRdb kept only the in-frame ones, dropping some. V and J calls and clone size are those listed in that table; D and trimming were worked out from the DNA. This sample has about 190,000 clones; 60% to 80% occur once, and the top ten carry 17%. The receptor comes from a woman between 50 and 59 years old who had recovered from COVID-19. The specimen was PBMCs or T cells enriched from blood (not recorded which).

CDR3 sequence (DNA): TGTGCCAGCAGCTTAGTTGTTAGGGGCGCGGGAACCGGGGAGCTGTTTTTT. This encodes CASSLVVRGAGTGELFF. The chain couples TRBV7-2 to TRBJ2-2, with D perhaps matching TRBD2 (6 bases). Germline V gene sequence: CDR1 SGHTA, CDR2 FQGNSA. The CDR3 has 17 amino acids. V was trimmed by 1 base and J by 5 bases, leaving 17 bases between them. The whole variable domain, filled in from reference TRBV7-2 and TRBJ2-2, reads GAGVSQSPSNKVTEKGKDVELRCDPISGHTALYWYRQSLGQGLEFLIYFQGNSAPDKSGLPSDRFSAERTGGSVSTLTIQRTQQEDSAVYLCASSLVVRGAGTGELFFGEGSRLTVL.